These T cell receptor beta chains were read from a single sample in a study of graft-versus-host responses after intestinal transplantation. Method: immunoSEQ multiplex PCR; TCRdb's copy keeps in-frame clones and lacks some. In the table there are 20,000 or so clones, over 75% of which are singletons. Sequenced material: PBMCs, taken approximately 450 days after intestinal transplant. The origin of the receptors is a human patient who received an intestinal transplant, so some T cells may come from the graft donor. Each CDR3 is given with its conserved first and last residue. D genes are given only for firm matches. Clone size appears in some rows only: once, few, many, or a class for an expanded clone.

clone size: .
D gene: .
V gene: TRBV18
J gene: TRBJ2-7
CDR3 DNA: TGTGCCAGCTCACTCCGGGACGCGGTCTACGAGCAGTACTTC
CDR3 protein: CASSLRDAVYEQYF

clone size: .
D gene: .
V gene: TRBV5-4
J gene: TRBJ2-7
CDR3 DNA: TGTGCCAGCCAACGGGACCGCTCCTCCTACGAGCAGTACTTC
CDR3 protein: CASQRDRSSYEQYF

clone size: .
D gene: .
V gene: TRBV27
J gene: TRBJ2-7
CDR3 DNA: TGTGCCAGCAGTTCCATCGACTACGAGCAGTACTTC
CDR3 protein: CASSSIDYEQYF

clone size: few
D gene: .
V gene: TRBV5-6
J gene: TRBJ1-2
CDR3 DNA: TGTGCCAGCACCCATTTAGGGGTCGGAGGCTACACCTTC
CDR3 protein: CASTHLGVGGYTF

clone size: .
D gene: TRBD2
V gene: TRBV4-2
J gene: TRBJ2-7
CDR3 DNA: TGTGCCAGCAGCCAAATAGCGGGAAGCTCCTACGAGCAGTACTTC
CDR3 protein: CASSQIAGSSYEQYF

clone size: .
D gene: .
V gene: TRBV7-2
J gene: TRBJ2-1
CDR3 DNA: TGTGCCAGCAGCCCTGCGAGGGGTGAGCAGTTCTTC
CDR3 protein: CASSPARGEQFF

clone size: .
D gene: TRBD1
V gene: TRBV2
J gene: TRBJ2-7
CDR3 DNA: TGTGCCAGCAGTGGGGGACAGGGACCCTACGAGCAGTACTTC
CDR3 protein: CASSGGQGPYEQYF

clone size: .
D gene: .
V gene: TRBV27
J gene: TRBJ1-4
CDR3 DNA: TGTGCCAGCAGACCGCCACGGGGGGCAGGTGAAAAACTGTTTTTT
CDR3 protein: CASRPPRGAGEKLFF

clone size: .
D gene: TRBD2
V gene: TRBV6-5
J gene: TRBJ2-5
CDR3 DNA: TGTGCCACCCGAGCGGGAGGTAGCGAGACCCAGTACTTC
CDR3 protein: CATRAGGSETQYF

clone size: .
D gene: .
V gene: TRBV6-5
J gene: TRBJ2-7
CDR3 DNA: TGTGCCAGCAGTTACTCGGGGACGGGCAGTAGAGAGCAGTACTTC
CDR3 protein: CASSYSGTGSREQYF

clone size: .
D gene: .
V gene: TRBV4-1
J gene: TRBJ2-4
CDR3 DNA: TGCGCCAGCAGCCAACAGGCAGTAGCCAAAAACATTCAGTACTTC
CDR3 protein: CASSQQAVAKNIQYF